What follows is one T cell receptor (beta chain) and its context. Germline V lookup: CDR1 MGHDK, CDR2 SYGVNS. V was pared by 10 bases and J by 3 bases, with 15 bases between. CDR3 length: 13 residues. The record originates from a study of technical replicates of blood from four donors. Assay used: immunoSEQ multiplex PCR; TCRdb lists only in-frame clones, some missing. The sample lists roughly 71,000 clones; 92% were seen once. This chain uses TRBV25-1 with TRBJ1-1, with D unresolved. The sequence derives from a human donor in good health. The sample consisted of T cells isolated from PBMCs. The CDR3 DNA reads as TGTGCCACCCGTGGAGGGTATGACACTGAAGCTTTCTTT. Translation: CATRGGYDTEAFF.